The 9 T cell receptor beta chains listed next were all sequenced from one sample in a study of CD8+CD57+ T cells in acquired aplastic anemia. The study profiled TCR beta VDJ and CDR3 using genomic DNA as template. TCRdb ran MiXCR on the reads and lists one entry per CDR3 protein. The sample lists under 200,000 distinct CDR3 sequences; around 48% were seen once. Sequencing involved patients with CD8+CD57+ cell expansion previously shown by flow cytometry. The sample was sorted CD4+, CD8+, or CD8+CD57+ T cells (not recorded which) from PBMCs. These receptors originate from a human donor with aplastic anemia.

This clonotype has at least ten counts. The chain links TRBV2 to TRBJ1-1; D is undetermined. Germline V gene sequence: CDR1 SNHLY, CDR2 FYNNEI. The CDR3 contains 11 residues. V lost 4 bases and J lost 3, with 3 bases in between. Here the CDR3 reads CASSAYTEAFF. CDR3 nucleotide sequence: TGTGCCAGCAGTGCTTACACTGAAGCTTTCTTT.

Remarks on this clonotype: This CDR3 fails to terminate in the conserved phenylalanine or tryptophan, so it likely reflects a read error. The J gene is TRBJ2-7, the V gene TRBV7-8, with D perhaps TRBD1 (6 bases). Germline CDR1 and CDR2: SGHVS and FQNEAQ. The germline V and J ends were trimmed by 5 bases and 2 bases, with 10 bases remaining between them. The CDR3 length is 13 residues. In nucleotides, the CDR3 is TGTGCCAGCAGCAGACAGGAGACCTACGAGCAGTACCTC. Its translation is CASSRQETYEQYL.

The V call is TRBV2, the J call TRBJ2-5; no definite D call. Germline CDR1 reads SNHLY; CDR2 reads FYNNEI. V lost 4 bases to trimming and J lost 2 bases, with 11 bases between them. The CDR3 is 14 amino acids. The CDR3 sequence is CASSASIGQETQYF. CDR3 bases: TGTGCCAGCAGTGCGTCCATCGGACAAGAGACCCAGTACTTC.

This clonotype was seen ten or more times. This rearrangement joins TRBV6-1 to TRBJ1-5; no definite D call. V was trimmed by 2 bases and J by 0 bases, leaving 8 bases between them. This CDR3 contains 15 residues. The germline gives CDR1 MNHNS, CDR2 SASEGT. The CDR3 here is CASSEMRVSNQPQHF. The CDR3 DNA reads TGTGCCAGCAGTGAAATGAGGGTTAGCAATCAGCCCCAGCATTTT.

Many counts were recorded for this clonotype. The chain combines TRBV20-1 with TRBJ2-7, with D possibly being TRBD1 (6 bases). CDR1 DFQATT and CDR2 SNEGSKA come from the germline V gene (reference sequence). This CDR3 spans 14 amino acids. Between the trimmed V and J ends, which lost 0 bases and 3 bases, there was a span of 12 bases. The CDR3 region has the DNA TGCAGTGCTAGAGAGCAGGGGCGAAACTACGAGCAGTACTTC. Its translation is CSAREQGRNYEQYF.

This clonotype has more than one count but fewer than ten. The J gene is TRBJ1-5, the V gene TRBV11-2; 12 positions match TRBD1. The V segment lost 5 bases and the J segment 3 bases; nucleotides outside the gene matches: 5. CDR3 size: 16 residues. CDR1 is SGHAT and CDR2 is FQNNGV in the germline V gene. CDR3 nucleotide sequence: TGTGCCAGCAGCGTAGGGACAGGGGGCTTCAATCAGCCCCAGCATTTT. This translates into CASSVGTGGFNQPQHF.

This clonotype was counted only a few times. The V and J genes are TRBV10-3 and TRBJ1-2; maybe TRBD1 (5 bases). CDR3 length: 14 amino acids. Trimming took 3 bases from V and 4 from J, leaving 12 bases between them. Per germline, CDR1 ENHRY and CDR2 SYGVKD. The CDR3 DNA sequence: TGTGCCATCAGTGATCCGACAGATAGCTATGGCTACACCTTC. It specifies CAISDPTDSYGYTF.

J is TRBJ1-1 and V is TRBV7-3; D remains ambiguous. CDR1 is SGHTA and CDR2 is FQGTGA in the germline V gene. V shed 5 bases and J shed 1 base, with 11 bases lying between them. There are 14 residues in the CDR3. CDR3 nucleotide sequence: TGTGCCAGCAGCCTGGGAGTAGGGAACACTGAAGCTTTCTTT. It translates to CASSLGVGNTEAFF.

This clonotype came up many times. This rearrangement joins TRBV5-1 to TRBJ2-3; D uncertain. The CDR3 has 14 residues. V dropped 5 bases and J dropped 0 bases, with 10 bases sitting between them. The germline V gene has CDR1 SGHRS and CDR2 YFSETQ. The CDR3, as DNA: TGCGCCAGCAGTTATACACGTAGCACAGATACGCAGTATTTT. Its translation: CASSYTRSTDTQYF. Complete variable domain (other parts from reference TRBV5-1 and TRBJ2-3): KAGVTQTPRYLIKTRGQQVTLSCSPISGHRSVSWYQQTPGQGLQFLFEYFSETQRNKGNFPGRFSGRQFSNSRSEMNVSTLELGDSALYLCASSYTRSTDTQYFGPGTRLTVL.